The 10 T cell receptor beta chains listed next were all sequenced from one sample in a study of metastatic and nonmetastatic thyroid tumors. TCRdb re-clonotyped the PCR reads via MiXCR. The profile shows 30,000 to 40,000 clones, 35% of them singletons. Every patient underwent thyroid surgery untreated. The specimen sequenced was tumor tissue. The receptors were sampled from a female donor with papillary thyroid cancer or a benign thyroid nodule (not recorded which). Some clones in this sample may be carry-over from other donors' samples.

The chain combines TRBV5-1 with TRBJ2-3, with D perhaps TRBD1 (7 bases). Trimming removed 1 base from V and 5 bases from J, with 11 bases in between. Germline V gives CDR1 SGHRS, CDR2 YFSETQ. The CDR3 extends over 14 amino acids. CDR3 DNA: TGCGCCAGCAGCTTGTCAGGGGGGCAAGATACGCAGTATTTT. Protein: CASSLSGGQDTQYF.

V is TRBV20-1 and J is TRBJ2-7; 7 bases agree with TRBD1. Germline CDR1 is DFQATT and CDR2 is SNEGSKA (reference sequence). The length of the CDR3 is 13 residues. V dropped 3 bases and J dropped 4; count of bases not matched to a gene: 6. The CDR3 DNA is TGCAGTGCTAGGGGACAGATAGAATACGAGCAGTACTTC. Translating it yields CSARGQIEYEQYF.

This clone has only a few counts. This chain joins TRBV6-4 and TRBJ2-3, with a possible D match to TRBD2 (5 bases). The CDR3 is 16 amino acids. CDR1 MRHNA and CDR2 SNTAGT come from the germline V gene. Trimming stripped 0 bases from V and 7 bases from J, with 17 bases between. The CDR3 reads CASSDSGRGGHNTQYF. For the CDR3, the DNA is TGTGCCAGCAGTGACTCAGGTCGGGGTGGCCACAATACGCAGTATTTT.

The chain uses TRBV27 and TRBJ2-7, with 13 positions matching TRBD2. The V gene end was trimmed by 9 bases and the J gene end by 2 bases; junction bases not matched to a gene: 10. The germline V gene encodes CDR1 MNHEY and CDR2 SMNVEV (reference sequence). The CDR3 is 16 amino acids. The CDR3 protein is CASSMTSGGHTYEQYF. The CDR3 coding sequence is TGTGCCAGTAGTATGACTAGCGGGGGGCATACCTACGAGCAGTACTTC.

In this sample, this clone turned up a few times. The rearrangement joins TRBV11-2 to TRBJ1-3; D is ambiguous. Germline values: CDR1 SGHAT, CDR2 FQNNGV. V shed 2 bases and J shed 1 base, with 6 bases lying between them. The CDR3 spans 14 residues. This chain's CDR3 is CASSLIASGNTIYF. CDR3 nucleotide sequence: TGTGCCAGCAGCTTAATCGCTTCTGGAAACACCATATATTTT.

This clone was counted a few times. This chain links TRBV6-1 with TRBJ1-6; D is possibly TRBD1 (5 bases). In germline, CDR1 is MNHNS, CDR2 SASEGT. V was shortened by 4 bases and J by 10 bases, with 14 bases between the two germline ends. The CDR3 spans 14 residues. The DNA for the CDR3 is TGTGCCAGCAGTGTCTCCCAGGGCGGCTCACCCCTCCACTTT. Amino acids: CASSVSQGGSPLHF.

This clone has just one count. V and J are TRBV4-2 and TRBJ2-2; 11 bases line up with TRBD2. The CDR3 is 18 residues long. The germline CDR1 and CDR2 sequences are LGHNA and YNFKEQ. The V and J ends lost 8 bases and 2 bases, in that order; junction bases with no gene match: 13. The CDR3: CASYNLIAGGPNTGELFF. The CDR3 DNA is TGTGCCAGCTATAATTTGATAGCGGGAGGGCCCAACACCGGGGAGCTGTTTTTT.

This clone occurred a few times. This chain connects TRBV24-1 to TRBJ1-5; D remains unclear. Germline assignment: CDR1 KGHDR and CDR2 SFDVKD. Trimming took off 3 bases at V and 8 bases at J, with 7 bases between the two ends. The CDR3 spans 12 residues. CDR3 DNA: TGTGCCACCAGTGATGGTGACGAGCCCCAGCATTTT. This translates into CATSDGDEPQHF.

The rearrangement links TRBV11-1 to TRBJ1-6; a weak D match, TRBD1 (6 bases). The V end was cut by 3 bases, the J end by 6 bases, with 12 bases between. Germline V CDR1 and CDR2: SGHAT, FQDESV (reference sequence). The CDR3 runs 15 residues. CDR3 coding DNA: TGTGCCAGCAGCTTGAGGGCCAGGGGTAATTCACCCCTCCACTTT. This codes for CASSLRARGNSPLHF.

J is TRBJ2-6 and V is TRBV18; 15 nucleotides agree with TRBD2. Per the germline V gene, CDR1 is KGHSH and CDR2 is LQKENI. The CDR3 totals 20 residues. The V and J ends lost 4 bases and 0 bases, in that order; junction bases with no gene match: 7. The CDR3 sequence is CASSLLGLAGGNSGANVLTF. In DNA, the CDR3 is TGTGCCAGCTCACTCCTGGGACTAGCGGGAGGAAACTCTGGGGCCAACGTCCTGACTTTC.